This T cell receptor (beta chain) comes out of a study of identical twins. General study points: Less excess twin sharing appeared in beta out-of-frame sequences. Cord blood beta clonotypes that were abundant carried fewer insertions, and memory repertoires showed no such trend.

Unique molecular identifiers were present on the cDNA, which also gained a universal primer site by template switching. From the 5' RACE reads, TCRdb called clonotypes with MiXCR, one entry per CDR3 protein. The table shows hundreds of thousands of distinct CDR3 sequences, with 18% occurring only once. Per the germline V gene, CDR1 is KGHDR and CDR2 is SFDVKD. This CDR3 has 15 amino acids. V gave up 4 bases and J gave up 2 bases, with 11 bases separating them. Notes on this clonotype: The antigen is unknown.

A further study also used this sample, focusing on T cells expressing NK-cell markers.

The V gene is TRBV24-1, the J gene TRBJ2-1; D could derive from TRBD1 or TRBD2 (6 bases each). Material: PBMCs. The receptor was isolated from a woman aged 18-29 years in good health. CDR3 protein: CATSESGGAYNEQFF. CDR3 nucleotide sequence: TGTGCCACCAGTGAATCCGGGGGCGCCTACAATGAGCAGTTCTTC.